The 20 T cell receptor beta chains reported below all come from one sample, sequenced in a study of lymphopenia after photon versus proton radiotherapy. Using immunoSEQ multiplex PCR, the repertoire was profiled, and TCRdb retains in-frame clones only, with some absent. The table lists about 68,000 clones, roughly 93% of them singletons. This material consisted of peripheral blood, taken from a patient treated with photon-based radiotherapy. Receptor source: a woman between 65 and 79 years old with pancreatic cancer.

V gene TRBV28 combines with J gene TRBJ2-5, with TRBD2 matching 7 bases. This CDR3 is 14 amino acids long. V trimming: 6 bases; J trimming: 4 bases; junction bases outside the gene matches: 8. Germline V gene data show CDR1 as MDHEN and CDR2 as SYDVKM. DNA of the CDR3: TGTGCCAGCAGGACCGGACTAGTCACAGAGACCCAGTACTTC. Its protein product is CASRTGLVTETQYF.

The chain uses TRBV19 and TRBJ1-5; D remains unclear. The CDR3 runs 15 residues. Germline CDR1 LNHDA, CDR2 SQIVND (reference sequence). V was trimmed by 3 bases and J by 0 bases, leaving 9 bases between them. CDR3 sequence reads: CASSIPGNSNQPQHF. The CDR3 DNA follows: TGTGCCAGTAGTATTCCCGGCAATAGCAATCAGCCCCAGCATTTT.

V usage is TRBV4-3 and J usage is TRBJ1-5, with TRBD1 matching 7 bases. Germline loops: CDR1 LGHNA, CDR2 YSLEER. The CDR3 runs to 15 residues. Trimming cost V 2 bases and J 2 bases; bases outside gene matches: 3. The CDR3 protein is CASSQYRGGNQPQHF. Here the CDR3 DNA reads TGCGCCAGCAGCCAATACAGGGGCGGCAATCAGCCCCAGCATTTT.

The chain links TRBV5-6 to TRBJ2-2, with a possible D match to TRBD2 (5 bases). Germline V gives CDR1 SGHDT, CDR2 YYEEEE. V was cut by 0 bases and J by 6 bases, with 15 bases left in between. The CDR3 runs to 16 residues. Written as DNA, the CDR3 is TGTGCCAGCAGCTTGGTATCCCCAAGAGCGGCCGGGGAGCTGTTTTTT. The encoded protein is CASSLVSPRAAGELFF.

The DNA of the CDR3 is TGCGCCAGCAGCCATACTAGCGGGACGGAGACCCAGTACTTC. Encoded protein: CASSHTSGTETQYF. The chain joins TRBV4-1 to TRBJ2-5, with 10 bases aligning to TRBD2. J was trimmed by 5 bases and V by 3 bases; bases with no gene match: 3. The V gene's germline CDR1 is MGHRA and CDR2 YSYEKL. This CDR3 spans 14 amino acids.

This rearrangement joins TRBV4-2 to TRBJ2-5; 8 bases agree with TRBD1. The J call may not be correct, given that the DNA end is closer to TRBJ2-7. Germline values: CDR1 LGHNA, CDR2 YNFKEQ. This CDR3 is built from 14 residues. The CDR3 DNA follows: TGTGCCAGCAGCCAAGGGACAGGGCCGTACGAGCAGTACTTC. Translated: CASSQGTGPYEQYF.

This rearrangement joins TRBV7-8 to TRBJ2-2, with 7 positions matching TRBD1. The ends lost 8 bases at V and 6 bases at J; junction bases unmatched: 12. This CDR3 has 15 residues. Germline CDR1 reads SGHVS; CDR2 reads FQNEAQ. CDR3 DNA: TGTGCCAGCGACAACACTAGGGGGCGGGCCGGGGAGCTGTTTTTT. It translates to CASDNTRGRAGELFF. The full variable domain, its missing parts supplied by reference TRBV7-8 and TRBJ2-2, is GAGVSQSPRYKVAKRGQDVALRCDPISGHVSLFWYQQALGQGPEFLTYFQNEAQLDKSGLPSDRFFAERPEGSVSTLKIQRTQQEDSAVYLCASDNTRGRAGELFFGEGSRLTVL.

The chain has TRBV18 and TRBJ1-2; D not resolved. This CDR3 is built from 13 residues. Germline CDR1 KGHSH, CDR2 LQKENI. With 3 bases removed from V and 9 bases from J, the gap between germline ends came to 14 bases. CDR3 protein: CASSPNSLGSYTF. The DNA of the CDR3 is TGTGCCAGCTCACCGAACTCCCTGGGGAGCTACACCTTC.

The rearrangement uses TRBV18 and TRBJ2-7; TRBD1 agrees at 7 bases. This CDR3 is 15 amino acids long. With 5 bases clipped from V and 3 bases from J, the junction kept 10 bases outside the gene matches. CDR1 and CDR2 (germline): KGHSH, LQKENI. The CDR3 sequence: CASSSTGARIYEQYF. Written as DNA, the CDR3 is TGTGCCAGCTCATCCACAGGGGCGCGGATCTACGAGCAGTACTTC.

V is TRBV29-1 and J is TRBJ1-1, with unresolved D. This CDR3 contains 12 residues. Germline V CDR1 and CDR2: SQVTM, ANQGSEA. V was clipped by 2 bases and J by 7 bases, with 11 bases between them. The CDR3 DNA is TGCAGCGTTGAACAGCCACCCGGTGAAGCTTTCTTT. Amino acid sequence: CSVEQPPGEAFF.

The chain has TRBV9 and TRBJ2-1; TRBD2 aligns across 16 bases. Per the germline V gene, CDR1 is SGDLS and CDR2 is YYNGEE. V gave up 4 bases and J gave up 8 bases; unmatched junction bases: 3. The CDR3 consists of 15 residues. CDR3 DNA sequence: TGTGCCAGCAGCCTCGGGACTAGCGGGAGGGATGAGCAGTTCTTC. Translated, it gives CASSLGTSGRDEQFF.

The gene calls are TRBV11-2 and TRBJ2-2, with 10 bases that match TRBD2. The CDR3 spans 15 residues. The germline CDR1 and CDR2 sequences are SGHAT and FQNNGV. The V gene end was trimmed by 5 bases and the J gene end by 7 bases; junction bases not matched to a gene: 7. The CDR3 protein is CASSPSGSWGGELFF. CDR3 coding DNA: TGTGCCAGCAGCCCTAGCGGGAGTTGGGGCGGGGAGCTGTTTTTT.

The genes are TRBV4-1 and TRBJ2-5, with D perhaps TRBD1 or TRBD2 (5 bases each). Germline loops: CDR1 MGHRA, CDR2 YSYEKL. The V gene lost 4 bases and the J gene lost 1 base, with 7 bases spanning the gap. This CDR3 is built from 13 residues. The CDR3 is CASSPGAQETQYF. CDR3 nucleotide sequence: TGCGCCAGCAGCCCCGGGGCCCAAGAGACCCAGTACTTC.

This rearrangement joins TRBV6-1 to TRBJ1-1; tentative D call: TRBD1 (5 bases). The CDR3 runs 13 residues. V was cut by 5 bases and J by 2 bases, with 9 bases left in between. Germline CDR1 is MNHNS and CDR2 is SASEGT. Here the CDR3 reads CASSRGGNTEAFF. The CDR3 DNA follows: TGTGCCAGCAGTCGGGGCGGCAACACTGAAGCTTTCTTT.

V is TRBV7-3 and J is TRBJ1-1, with D uncertain. Germline CDR1 and CDR2: SGHTA and FQGTGA. CDR3 size: 14 residues. The V gene lost 5 bases and the J gene lost 3 bases, with 13 bases spanning the gap. CDR3 region: CASSPGAGHTEAFF. The CDR3 region has the DNA TGTGCCAGCAGCCCGGGTGCCGGACACACTGAAGCTTTCTTT. The full variable domain, rest sourced from reference TRBV7-3 and TRBJ1-1, is GAGVSQTPSNKVTEKGKYVELRCDPISGHTALYWYRQSLGQGPEFLIYFQGTGAADDSGLPNDRFFAVRPEGSVSTLKIQRTERGDSAVYLCASSPGAGHTEAFFGQGTRLTVV.

The CDR3 reads CASSALGTSVGNEQFF. CDR3 coding DNA: TGTGCCAGCAGCGCCCTAGGGACTAGTGTAGGCAATGAGCAGTTCTTC. The V gene is TRBV9, the J gene TRBJ2-1, with 8 bases identical to TRBD2. The CDR3 is made up of 16 amino acids. CDR1 and CDR2 from the germline V gene are SGDLS and YYNGEE. The V gene end was trimmed by 3 bases and the J gene end by 6 bases; junction bases not matched to a gene: 11.

V and J are TRBV4-1 and TRBJ1-6; no definite D call. The CDR3 length is 13 residues. CDR1 MGHRA and CDR2 YSYEKL come from the germline V gene. The V gene lost 0 bases and the J gene lost 7 bases, with 4 bases spanning the gap. CDR3 nucleotide sequence: TGCGCCAGCAGCCAAGATTTGAATTCACCCCTCCACTTT. Its protein is CASSQDLNSPLHF.

The J gene is TRBJ2-7, the V gene TRBV21-1; the tabulated D call, TRBD2, remains unverified against the DNA. TRBV21-1 is a known pseudogene. The CDR3 is made up of 16 amino acids. The CDR3 DNA is TGTGCCAGCAGAGAGCAAGTGTCTTCATGCTCCTACGAGCAGTACTTC. This sequence encodes CASREQVSSCSYEQYF.

The chain couples TRBV9 to TRBJ2-2; D is perhaps TRBD2 (5 bases). The CDR3 is 15 residues long. CDR1 SGDLS and CDR2 YYNGEE come from the germline V gene. Trimming took 0 bases from V and 5 from J, leaving 11 bases between them. The CDR3 nucleotides are TGTGCCAGCAGCGTAGCGAATCGGGGTACCGGGGAGCTGTTTTTT. It specifies CASSVANRGTGELFF.

The rearrangement links TRBV2 to TRBJ1-4; D gene ambiguous. Between the trimmed V and J ends, which lost 6 bases and 5 bases, there was a span of 22 bases. From germline, CDR1 is SNHLY and CDR2 FYNNEI. The CDR3 is made up of 17 amino acids. CDR3 residues: CASRSQASSPKNEKLFF. In DNA, the CDR3 is TGTGCCAGCAGATCCCAAGCCTCGAGTCCCAAAAATGAAAAACTGTTTTTT.